These T cell receptor beta chains were read from a single sample in a study of cytomegalovirus exposure and HLA in healthy donors. Sequencing was performed with immunoSEQ multiplex PCR; in TCRdb, only in-frame clones are kept and a portion is missing. The data show about 83,000 clones, about four fifths seen once. The specimen sequenced was PBMCs. These receptors were collected from a woman aged 25 to 39 in good health and CMV-seronegative. CDR3s include the opening cysteine and the closing phenylalanine or tryptophan. The D gene is left open where the match is weak. The size entry is marked missing in some rows and otherwise reads once, few, many or a size class.

TRBD1	TRBV18	-	TRBJ2-1	CASSPPGQGPYNEQFF	TGTGCCAGCTCACCACCGGGACAGGGCCCTTACAATGAGCAGTTCTTC
-	TRBV10-3	-	TRBJ2-7	CAIKKQSTPSYEQYF	TGTGCCATCAAAAAACAGTCCACCCCCTCCTACGAGCAGTACTTC
TRBD1	TRBV9	-	TRBJ1-1	CASSFRGPSTEAFF	TGTGCCAGCAGCTTCAGGGGGCCGAGCACTGAAGCTTTCTTT
TRBD2	TRBV28	-	TRBJ2-5	CASSWGGAGKETQYF	TGTGCCAGCAGTTGGGGAGGGGCCGGGAAAGAGACCCAGTACTTC
TRBD1	TRBV30	-	TRBJ1-2	CAWRDRGNYGYTF	TGTGCCTGGAGGGACAGGGGGAACTATGGCTACACCTTC
TRBD2	TRBV5-1	-	TRBJ2-7	CASSRSPSGNSYEQYF	TGCGCCAGCAGCAGGAGCCCTAGCGGGAATTCCTACGAGCAGTACTTC
TRBD2	TRBV27	-	TRBJ2-7	CASSFKASGRAGSYEQYF	TGTGCCAGCAGTTTCAAGGCTAGCGGGAGGGCGGGATCCTACGAGCAGTACTTC
-	TRBV28	once	TRBJ1-2	CAQDDGGINYGYTF	TGTGCCCAAGATGATGGGGGGATAAACTATGGCTACACCTTC
-	TRBV7-6	-	TRBJ1-2	CASSLFSGLSAQTDGYTF	TGTGCCAGCAGCTTATTTTCGGGGTTGTCAGCGCAGACGGATGGCTACACCTTC
-	TRBV10-3	few	TRBJ1-1	CAIRTGAPEAFF	TGTGCCATCAGGACAGGTGCCCCTGAAGCTTTCTTT
-	TRBV7-9	-	TRBJ2-1	CASSLEGEGAKQFF	TGTGCCAGCAGCTTAGAGGGTGAGGGAGCAAAGCAGTTCTTC
TRBD1	TRBV7-7	-	TRBJ1-4	CASSPGTGLNEKLFF	TGTGCTAGCAGCCCGGGGACAGGGCTTAATGAAAAACTGTTTTTT
TRBD1	TRBV7-2	-	TRBJ1-1	CASSRGQGQNTEAFF	TGTGCCAGCAGCCGAGGACAGGGGCAGAACACTGAAGCTTTCTTT
TRBD1	TRBV19	-	TRBJ1-3	CASSVTGSGNTIYF	TGTGCCAGTAGCGTGACAGGGTCTGGAAACACCATATATTTT
TRBD1	TRBV11-1	-	TRBJ2-5	CASSPRTGEETQYF	TGTGCCAGCAGCCCCAGGACAGGGGAAGAGACCCAGTACTTC
-	TRBV6-5	-	TRBJ1-1	CASSTREGYTEAFF	TGTGCCAGCAGTACCAGGGAAGGTTACACTGAAGCTTTCTTT
-	TRBV7-9	once	TRBJ1-3	CASNEPDSGTGNTIYF	TGTGCCAGCAACGAGCCGGACAGCGGAACTGGAAACACCATATATTTT
TRBD1	TRBV28	few	TRBJ1-1	CASRTHRGVEAFF	TGTGCCAGCAGGACTCACAGGGGGGTTGAAGCTTTCTTT
-	TRBV10-1	-	TRBJ2-1	CASSEAGYNEQFF	TGCGCCAGCAGTGAGGCGGGGTACAATGAGCAGTTCTTC